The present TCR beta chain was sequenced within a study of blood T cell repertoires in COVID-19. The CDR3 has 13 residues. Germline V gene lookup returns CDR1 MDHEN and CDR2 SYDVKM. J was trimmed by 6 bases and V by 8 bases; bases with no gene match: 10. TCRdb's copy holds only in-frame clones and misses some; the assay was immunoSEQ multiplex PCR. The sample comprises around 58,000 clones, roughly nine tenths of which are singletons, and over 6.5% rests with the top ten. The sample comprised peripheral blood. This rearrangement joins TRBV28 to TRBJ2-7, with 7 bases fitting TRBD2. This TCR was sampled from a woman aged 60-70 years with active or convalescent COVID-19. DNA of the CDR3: TGTGCCAGCGTAAACTGGGACTACCGCGAGCAGTACTTC. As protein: CASVNWDYREQYF.